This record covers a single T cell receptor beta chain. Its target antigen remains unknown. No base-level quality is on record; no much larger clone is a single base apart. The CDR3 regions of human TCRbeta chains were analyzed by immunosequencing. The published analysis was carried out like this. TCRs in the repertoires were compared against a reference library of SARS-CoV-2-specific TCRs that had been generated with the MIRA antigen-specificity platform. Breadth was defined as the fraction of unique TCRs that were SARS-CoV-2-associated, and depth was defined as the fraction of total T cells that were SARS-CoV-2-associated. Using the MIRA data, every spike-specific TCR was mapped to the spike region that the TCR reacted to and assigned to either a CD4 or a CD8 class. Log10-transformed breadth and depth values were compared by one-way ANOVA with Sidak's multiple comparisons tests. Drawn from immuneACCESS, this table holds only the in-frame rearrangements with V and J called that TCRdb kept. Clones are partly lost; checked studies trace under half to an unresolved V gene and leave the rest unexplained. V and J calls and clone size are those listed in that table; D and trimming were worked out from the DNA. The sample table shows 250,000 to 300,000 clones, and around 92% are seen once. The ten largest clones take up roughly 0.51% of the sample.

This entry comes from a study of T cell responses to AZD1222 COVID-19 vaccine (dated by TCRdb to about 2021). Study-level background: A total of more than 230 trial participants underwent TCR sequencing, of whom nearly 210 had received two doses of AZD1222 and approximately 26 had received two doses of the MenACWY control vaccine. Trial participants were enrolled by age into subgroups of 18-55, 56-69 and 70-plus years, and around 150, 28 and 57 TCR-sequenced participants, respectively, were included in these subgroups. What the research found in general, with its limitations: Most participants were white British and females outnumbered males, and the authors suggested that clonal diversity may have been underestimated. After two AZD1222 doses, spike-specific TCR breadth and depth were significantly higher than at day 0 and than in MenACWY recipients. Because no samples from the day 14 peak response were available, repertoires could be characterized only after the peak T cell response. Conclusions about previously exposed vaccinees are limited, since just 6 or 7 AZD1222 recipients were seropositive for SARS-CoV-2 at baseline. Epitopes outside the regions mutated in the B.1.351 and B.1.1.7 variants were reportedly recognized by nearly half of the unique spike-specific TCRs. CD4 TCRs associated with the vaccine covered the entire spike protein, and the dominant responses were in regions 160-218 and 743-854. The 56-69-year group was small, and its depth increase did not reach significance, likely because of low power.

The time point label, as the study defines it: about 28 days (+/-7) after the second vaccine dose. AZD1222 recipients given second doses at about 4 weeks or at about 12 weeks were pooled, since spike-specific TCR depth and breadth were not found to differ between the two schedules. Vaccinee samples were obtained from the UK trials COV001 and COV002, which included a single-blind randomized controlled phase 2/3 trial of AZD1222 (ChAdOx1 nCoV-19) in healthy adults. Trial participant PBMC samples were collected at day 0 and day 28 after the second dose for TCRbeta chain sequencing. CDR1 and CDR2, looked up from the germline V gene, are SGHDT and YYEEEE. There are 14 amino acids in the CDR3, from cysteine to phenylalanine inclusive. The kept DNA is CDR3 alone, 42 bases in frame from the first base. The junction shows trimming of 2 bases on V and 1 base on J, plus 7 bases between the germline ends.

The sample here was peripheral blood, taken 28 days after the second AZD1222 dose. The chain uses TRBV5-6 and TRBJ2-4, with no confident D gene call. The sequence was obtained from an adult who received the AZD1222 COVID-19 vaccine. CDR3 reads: CASSLPGAKNIQYF. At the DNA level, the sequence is TGTGCCAGCAGCTTACCGGGTGCCAAAAACATTCAGTACTTC.